These 27 T cell receptor beta chains originate from one sample sequenced in a study of blood T cells in healthy people across ages. Together with a sample-barcoded 5' primer, a J-beta primer mix was included in a second PCR lasting about 7 to 11 cycles. Via MiXCR, TCRdb re-called the 5' RACE reads, giving one row per CDR3 protein. The sample has over 600,000 distinct CDR3 sequences, roughly 21% seen once. Sequenced material: blood. Receptors originate from a man aged 70-80 years in good health.

The chain combines TRBV10-3 with TRBJ2-5; the match to TRBD2 covers 10 bases. The DNA matches TRBJ2-1 better at its end, which makes the J call doubtful. Germline assignment: CDR1 ENHRY and CDR2 SYGVKD. This CDR3 has 13 residues. The CDR3 sequence: CATHLAGEGEQFF. The CDR3 DNA reads TGTGCCACCCATCTAGCGGGAGAGGGTGAGCAGTTCTTC.

This clonotype was counted at least ten times. This sequence joins TRBV5-1 and TRBJ2-5; D is perhaps TRBD1 (5 bases). The CDR3 spans 17 residues. Germline CDR1 SGHRS, CDR2 YFSETQ. V dropped 0 bases and J dropped 2 bases, with 17 bases sitting between them. This CDR3 is CASSLESWAGPQETQYF. CDR3 nucleotide sequence: TGCGCCAGCAGCTTGGAGAGCTGGGCAGGGCCGCAAGAGACCCAGTACTTC.

This clonotype has ten or more counts. The chain has TRBV4-1 and TRBJ1-2; D gene unclear. Between the trimmed V and J ends, which lost 1 base and 8 bases, there was a span of 11 bases. The CDR3 has 13 residues. Germline V gene data show CDR1 as MGHRA and CDR2 as YSYEKL. CDR3 sequence reads: CASSQVPSGGYTF. The CDR3 DNA sequence: TGCGCCAGCAGCCAAGTTCCCTCCGGGGGCTACACCTTC.

A few counts support this clonotype. Written as DNA, the CDR3 is TGTGCCAGCAGAAGGACAGGGGGACCCTACGAGCAGTACTTC. Its protein is CASRRTGGPYEQYF. V and J are TRBV2 and TRBJ2-7; 10 positions match TRBD1. The CDR3 contains 14 residues. Unmatched junction bases numbered 4, after V lost 6 bases and J lost 2 bases. Germline loops: CDR1 SNHLY, CDR2 FYNNEI.

This clonotype appeared a single time. The J gene is TRBJ2-2, the V gene TRBV29-1, with D tentatively TRBD1 or TRBD2 (5 bases each). CDR3 length: 13 residues. The ends were cut back, 4 bases at V and 3 bases at J, with 9 bases in the middle. Germline lookup yields CDR1 SQVTM and CDR2 ANQGSEA. CDR3 sequence reads: CSVAGADTGELFF. CDR3 bases: TGCAGCGTTGCCGGGGCCGACACCGGGGAGCTGTTTTTT.

This clonotype was detected a few times. The CDR3 loop is CSAREPRSGSSYNEQFF. In DNA form, the CDR3 reads TGCAGTGCTAGAGAACCCAGGAGCGGGAGCTCCTACAATGAGCAGTTCTTC. J is TRBJ2-1 and V is TRBV20-1; 8 nucleotides agree with TRBD2. The germline CDR1 and CDR2 sequences are DFQATT and SNEGSKA (reference sequence). Trimming removed 0 bases from V and 0 bases from J; junction bases left unmatched: 7. CDR3 length: 17 residues.

In its sample, this clonotype was seen a few times. This chain uses TRBV6-2 or TRBV6-3 with TRBJ2-7, with D hard to call. The V end was cut by 0 bases, the J end by 6 bases, with 9 bases between. The CDR3 contains 13 residues. From germline, CDR1 is MNHEY and CDR2 SVGEGT. In DNA, the CDR3 is TGTGCCAGCAGTTACTCGCGCGTCTTCGAGCAGTACTTC. Its translation is CASSYSRVFEQYF.

This clonotype was seen a few times. This sequence joins TRBV12-3 or TRBV12-4 and TRBJ2-5; the match to TRBD2 covers 10 bases. TRBJ2-7 explains the end of the DNA better; the J call may be wrong. The CDR3 consists of 14 residues. The CDR3 DNA reads as TGTGCCAGCAGGCCTAGCGGGAGTTTCAACGAGCAGTACTTC. This gives the protein CASRPSGSFNEQYF.

The chain recombines TRBV29-1 with TRBJ1-1, with 9 bases fitting TRBD1. V was clipped by 4 bases and J by 0 bases; unmatched bases: 0. The CDR3 has 13 amino acids. Germline V CDR1 and CDR2: SQVTM, ANQGSEA. The CDR3 sequence is CSVGTGVNTEAFF. DNA of the CDR3: TGCAGCGTTGGGACAGGGGTGAACACTGAAGCTTTCTTT.

The J gene is TRBJ2-2, the V gene TRBV5-1; D remains unclear. CDR1 and CDR2 (germline): SGHRS, YFSETQ. This CDR3 comprises 12 residues. The ends were cut back, 2 bases at V and 5 bases at J, with 4 bases in the middle. CDR3 sequence: CASSLKTGELFF. The CDR3 nucleotides are TGCGCCAGCAGCTTAAAAACCGGGGAGCTGTTTTTT.

The V call is TRBV6-2 or TRBV6-3, the J call TRBJ2-5; TRBD2 might be the D (5 bases). The J call is uncertain, as TRBJ2-7 better fits the DNA end. The CDR3 totals 15 residues. Germline V gene sequence: CDR1 MNHEY, CDR2 SVGEGT. For the CDR3, the DNA is TGTGCCAGCAGTTACCAAAGGTGGGAGTCGTACGAGCAGTACTTC. Protein: CASSYQRWESYEQYF.

The chain is built from TRBV29-1 and TRBJ2-5, with D perhaps matching TRBD1 (6 bases). The DNA end is more similar to TRBJ2-7, so the J call may be wrong. CDR3 length equals 15 residues. Looked up from germline, CDR1 is SQVTM and CDR2 is ANQGSEA. For the CDR3, the DNA is TGCAGCGTTGAAGGACTAAGGGAACAGGGCTACGAGCAGTACTTC. It codes for CSVEGLREQGYEQYF.

This clonotype was counted ten times or more. The gene calls are TRBV2 and TRBJ2-1; D remains unclear. This CDR3 contains 15 residues. V lost 3 bases and J 2 bases, leaving 11 bases between the germline ends. CDR1 SNHLY and CDR2 FYNNEI come from the germline V gene. CDR3 sequence: CASSEYNPPYNEQFF. The CDR3 bases are TGTGCCAGCAGTGAGTACAACCCTCCCTACAATGAGCAGTTCTTC.

This clonotype showed up just a few times. The chain has TRBV18 and TRBJ2-7; possible D gene TRBD1, 7 bases. The CDR3 is 16 amino acids. Between the trimmed V and J ends, which lost 6 bases and 4 bases, there was a span of 22 bases. CDR1 is KGHSH and CDR2 is LQKENI in the germline V gene. This CDR3 is CASSQMGGQSPYEQYF. In DNA, the CDR3 is TGTGCCAGCTCTCAAATGGGGGGACAGAGCCCTTACGAGCAGTACTTC.

The chain recombines TRBV2 with TRBJ2-3, with D possibly being TRBD1 (6 bases). V lost 6 bases, J lost 3 bases, and 13 bases lay in between. This CDR3 region has 14 residues. Germline CDR1 and CDR2: SNHLY and FYNNEI. CDR3 nucleotide sequence: TGTGCCAGCAGCGGGACAACGGGGACAGATACGCAGTATTTT. This encodes CASSGTTGTDTQYF.

The chain is built from TRBV12-5 and TRBJ2-5, with a possible D match to TRBD1 (6 bases). The CDR3 totals 13 residues. Trimming removed 1 base at V and 5 bases at J, with 8 bases between. Germline V gives CDR1 LGHNT, CDR2 FRNRAP. CDR3 nucleotide sequence: TGTGCTAGTGGTTTGGGGACAGAGGAGACCCAGTACTTC. This gives the protein CASGLGTEETQYF. The full variable domain, in which reference TRBV12-5 and TRBJ2-5 provide the parts outside the CDR3, is DARVTQTPRHKVTEMGQEVTMRCQPILGHNTVFWYRQTMMQGLELLAYFRNRAPLDDSGMPKDRFSAEMPDATLATLKIQPSEPRDSAVYFCASGLGTEETQYFGPGTRLLVL.

This clonotype was seen more than once but under ten times. This rearrangement joins TRBV27 to TRBJ2-7; no definite D call. Between the trimmed V and J ends, which lost 2 bases and 4 bases, there was a span of 9 bases. Germline V gives CDR1 MNHEY, CDR2 SMNVEV (reference sequence). The CDR3 consists of 13 residues. The CDR3 region is CASSLTPWYEQYF. CDR3 nucleotides: TGTGCCAGCAGTTTAACCCCTTGGTACGAGCAGTACTTC.

The chain has TRBV15 and TRBJ2-3, with 10 bases fitting TRBD2. V was clipped by 0 bases and J by 2 bases; unmatched bases: 5. Germline CDR1 reads LNHNV; CDR2 reads YYDKDF (reference sequence). The CDR3 loop spans 17 amino acids. CDR3 in DNA: TGTGCCACCAGCAGAGATCGACTAGCGGGCCTCACAGATACGCAGTATTTT. Amino acid sequence: CATSRDRLAGLTDTQYF.

In DNA form, the CDR3 reads TGTGCCAGCAGAATTGGACAGGGAGAGACCCAGTACTTC. Its protein is CASRIGQGETQYF. The chain employs TRBV28 and TRBJ2-5; 8 bases map to TRBD1. J gave up 4 bases and V 6 bases, and 4 bases lay outside the gene matches. The germline CDR1 and CDR2 sequences are MDHEN and SYDVKM. CDR3 size: 13 residues.

The J gene is TRBJ2-2, the V gene TRBV30, with TRBD2 as a possible D gene (6 bases). CDR1 is GTSNPN and CDR2 is SVGIG in the germline V gene (reference sequence). The CDR3 has 14 amino acids. V was clipped by 3 bases and J by 2 bases, with 10 bases between them. The CDR3 here is CAWRLALNTGELFF. Here the CDR3 DNA reads TGTGCCTGGAGGCTAGCGCTAAACACCGGGGAGCTGTTTTTT.

In this sample, this clonotype turned up once. The rearrangement links TRBV12-3 or TRBV12-4 to TRBJ1-2; maybe TRBD1 (5 bases). CDR3 length equals 15 residues. The ends were cut back, 3 bases at V and 4 bases at J, with 15 bases in the middle. CDR3 protein: CASSFPGMGLYGYTF. The CDR3 DNA reads as TGTGCCAGCAGTTTCCCAGGGATGGGACTCTATGGCTACACCTTC.

V gene TRBV7-2 combines with J gene TRBJ2-7, with 7 positions matching TRBD2. The germline CDR1 and CDR2 sequences are SGHTA and FQGNSA. J was trimmed by 2 bases and V by 5 bases; bases with no gene match: 9. The CDR3 runs to 15 residues. CDR3 amino acids: CASSRGSGGTYEQYF. DNA for the CDR3: TGTGCCAGCAGCCGGGGGTCGGGAGGTACCTACGAGCAGTACTTC.

This chain connects TRBV20-1 to TRBJ2-4; D not resolved. V was cut by 5 bases and J by 0 bases, with 17 bases left in between. From germline, CDR1 is DFQATT and CDR2 SNEGSKA (reference sequence). This CDR3 has 16 amino acids. The DNA of the CDR3 is TGCAGTGCTGCTACCGCCCAGAGTCTAGCCAAAAACATTCAGTACTTC. Translation gives CSAATAQSLAKNIQYF.

This clonotype was detected only a few times. The chain uses TRBV3-1 and TRBJ2-7; unclear D gene. V gave up 6 bases and J gave up 6 bases, with 9 bases separating them. This CDR3 contains 11 residues. Germline V gene sequence: CDR1 LGHDT, CDR2 YNNKEL (reference sequence). CDR3 DNA: TGTGCCAGCAGTATCTTCGGCGAGCAGTACTTC. This encodes CASSIFGEQYF.

This clonotype was observed a few times. An end of the junction does not agree with germline; a read error may underlie this. V gene TRBV28 combines with J gene TRBJ2-4; 16 bases line up with TRBD2. CDR1 is MDHEN, CDR2 SYDVKM, per germline. This CDR3 comprises 14 residues. CDR3 bases: TGTGCCAGCAGTTTCGGGACTAGCGGGAGGGCCGTGGACTTC. Its translation is CASSFGTSGRAVDF.

This clonotype was detected many times. The chain is built from TRBV4-1 and TRBJ2-5, with TRBD1 as a possible D gene (5 bases). Trimming cost V 0 bases and J 5 bases, with 13 bases left between them. The CDR3 is made up of 15 amino acids. Germline V CDR1 and CDR2: MGHRA, YSYEKL. For the CDR3, the DNA is TGCGCCAGCAGCCAAGAACAGGTTCTTCCGGAGACCCAGTACTTC. Residues: CASSQEQVLPETQYF.

This chain uses TRBV9 with TRBJ2-5; D might be TRBD1 or TRBD2, each matching 5 bases. The assigned J gene may be wrong: the sequence end matches TRBJ2-7 better. The CDR3 extends over 15 amino acids. Germline-derived CDR1 and CDR2 are SGDLS and YYNGEE. This CDR3 reads CASSVDPRGPYEQYF. The CDR3 coding sequence is TGTGCCAGCAGCGTAGACCCCCGGGGCCCATACGAGCAGTACTTC.